Listed here are 10 T cell receptor beta chains from one sample, sequenced in a study of blood T cells in healthy people across ages. Using a J-beta primer mix together with a sample-barcoded 5' primer, a second PCR was run for roughly 7 to 11 cycles. TCRdb called the 5' RACE reads again in MiXCR, with one record for every CDR3 protein. The sample holds 1.5 million to 2 million distinct CDR3 sequences, around 35% seen once. Specimen: blood. Source of these receptors: a woman in her thirties in good health.

The V call is TRBV7-9, the J call TRBJ1-1; D unclear. The CDR3 sequence is 15 residues long. V was cut by 0 bases and J by 0 bases, with 8 bases left in between. Germline lookup yields CDR1 SEHNR and CDR2 FQNEAQ (reference sequence). CDR3 bases: TGTGCCAGCAGCTTAGCGGTACGGATGAACACTGAAGCTTTCTTT. Protein: CASSLAVRMNTEAFF.

This clonotype has more than one count but fewer than ten. V gene TRBV6-1 combines with J gene TRBJ1-1; D ambiguous. The germline V and J ends were trimmed by 2 bases and 0 bases, with 7 bases remaining between them. CDR1 and CDR2 (germline): MNHNS, SASEGT. There are 14 residues in the CDR3. CDR3 loop: CASSEYILNTEAFF. Here the CDR3 DNA reads TGTGCCAGCAGTGAATATATTCTGAACACTGAAGCTTTCTTT.

Regarding this clonotype: Possible read error: a much larger clone is one base away. The rearrangement joins TRBV7-2 to TRBJ2-1; D remains unclear. Germline assignment: CDR1 SGHTA and CDR2 FQGNSA. The ends were cut back, 3 bases at V and 10 bases at J, with 13 bases in the middle. There are 13 residues in the CDR3. In nucleotides, the CDR3 is TGTGCCAGCAGCTTTGGGATTCCCTACGAGCAGTTCTTC. This encodes CASSFGIPYEQFF.

The rearrangement links TRBV20-1 to TRBJ2-7, with TRBD1 identical over 11 bases. CDR3 size: 14 residues. Germline V gene data show CDR1 as DFQATT and CDR2 as SNEGSKA (reference sequence). The V and J ends lost 2 bases and 7 bases, in that order; junction bases with no gene match: 7. CDR3 sequence (DNA): TGCAGTGCTAGAAAAGGACAGGGGGCGCAGGAGCAGTACTTC. Protein product: CSARKGQGAQEQYF.

V gene TRBV28 combines with J gene TRBJ1-4; the D gene is possibly TRBD1 (5 bases). The CDR3 runs to 17 residues. Trimming left V 5 bases short and J 4 bases short, with 20 bases between. Germline loops: CDR1 MDHEN, CDR2 SYDVKM. CDR3 nucleotide sequence: TGTGCCAGCAGTCTCCCGCAGACTGACAGCCTTAATGAAAAACTGTTTTTT. Translating gives CASSLPQTDSLNEKLFF.

There are a few counts of this clonotype. The chain employs TRBV6-1 and TRBJ2-5; D is possibly TRBD1 or TRBD2 (5 bases each). The CDR3 sequence is 15 residues long. The V gene lost 5 bases and the J gene lost 2 bases, with 15 bases spanning the gap. Germline V lookup: CDR1 MNHNS, CDR2 SASEGT. The CDR3 sequence is CASSISGRTQETQYF. As DNA, the CDR3 is TGTGCCAGCAGTATCTCGGGACGTACACAAGAGACCCAGTACTTC.

This rearrangement joins TRBV27 to TRBJ2-4; D uncertain. CDR3 length: 16 amino acids. V lost 0 bases and J 0 bases, leaving 9 bases between the germline ends. In germline, CDR1 is MNHEY, CDR2 SMNVEV (reference sequence). The CDR3 DNA sequence: TGTGCCAGCAGTTTATCTTACGAGATAGCCAAAAACATTCAGTACTTC. This sequence encodes CASSLSYEIAKNIQYF.

This chain joins TRBV7-9 and TRBJ1-1; no clear D. CDR1 is SEHNR and CDR2 is FQNEAQ in the germline V gene (reference sequence). Trimming shortened V by 6 bases and J by 1 base, and 12 bases separated the two germline ends. CDR3 length: 14 residues. The CDR3 spells CASRYTTGNTEAFF. The CDR3 DNA is TGTGCCAGCAGATACACGACGGGGAACACTGAAGCTTTCTTT.

J is TRBJ2-7 and V is TRBV7-9; possibly TRBD1 for D (6 bases). The germline gives CDR1 SEHNR, CDR2 FQNEAQ (reference sequence). This CDR3 is built from 15 residues. The germline V and J ends were trimmed by 2 bases and 1 base, with 12 bases remaining between them. In DNA, the CDR3 is TGTGCCAGCAGCTTATTGTCCCAGGGGTCCTACGAGCAGTACTTC. Protein product: CASSLLSQGSYEQYF.

Only a few counts were recorded for this clonotype. The chain joins TRBV7-7 to TRBJ2-1; D not certain. This CDR3 contains 13 residues. Trimming shortened V by 5 bases and J by 5 bases, and 10 bases separated the two germline ends. CDR1 and CDR2 from the germline V gene are SSHAT and FNYEAQ (reference sequence). CDR3 amino acids: CASSRVLNNEQFF. The DNA of the CDR3 is TGTGCCAGCAGCCGCGTCTTGAACAATGAGCAGTTCTTC.